These 25 T cell receptor beta chains were sequenced from one sample in a study of Graves' ophthalmopathy and Graves' hyperthyroidism. Investigators amplified TCR beta CDR3 regions from RNA transcripts. HTBI primers primed a first-round RT-PCR, and a second-round multiplex PCR followed. TCRdb used MiXCR to reprocess the multiplex PCR reads, holding one entry per CDR3 protein. The data contain 35,000 to 45,000 distinct CDR3 sequences, about 50% of them singletons. The sequencing sample was made of peripheral blood. The receptor source for this set is an adult woman with stable Graves' hyperthyroidism.

In its sample, this clonotype was seen many times. The junction and the germline gene differ at one end; a read error may be behind it. The rearrangement uses TRBV29-1 and TRBJ2-6; a weak D match, TRBD1 (5 bases). Germline V CDR1 and CDR2: SQVTM, ANQGSEA. This CDR3 comprises 14 residues. In nucleotides, the CDR3 is TGCAGCGTTAAAGACAGAGCTGGGGCCAACGTCCTGACTTTC. Translated: CSVKDRAGANVLTF. Drawing the rest from reference TRBV29-1 and TRBJ2-6, the complete variable domain is SAVISQKPSRDICQRGTSLTIQCQVDSQVTMMFWYRQQPGQSLTLIATANQGSEATYESGFVIDKFPISRPNLTFSTLTVSNMSPEDSSIYLCSVKDRAGANVLTFGAGSRLTVL.

This clonotype was found many times. This rearrangement joins TRBV19 to TRBJ1-2, with 9 positions matching TRBD1. Germline V CDR1 and CDR2: LNHDA, SQIVND (reference sequence). Trimming cost V 6 bases and J 7 bases; bases outside gene matches: 12. There are 15 residues in the CDR3. CDR3 sequence (DNA): TGTGCCAGTAGCATCGACAGGGGGTTAACTGGTGGCTACACCTTC. Translated: CASSIDRGLTGGYTF.

This clonotype was observed at least ten times. The rearrangement links TRBV28 to TRBJ1-1, with TRBD1 identical over 7 bases. Trimming cost V 4 bases and J 2 bases; bases outside gene matches: 7. The CDR3 has 15 amino acids. CDR1 and CDR2 from the germline V gene are MDHEN and SYDVKM. The CDR3 DNA reads as TGTGCCAGCAGTTCCCCTGGACAGGCTAACACTGAAGCTTTCTTT. Its translation: CASSSPGQANTEAFF.

The sample holds many counts of this clonotype. This rearrangement joins TRBV6-6 to TRBJ2-3; no clear D. The CDR3 has 11 amino acids. Trimming shortened V by 3 bases and J by 4 bases, and 2 bases separated the two germline ends. Per the germline V gene, CDR1 is MNHNY and CDR2 is SVGAGI (reference sequence). CDR3 sequence (DNA): TGTGCCAGCAGTTATTCAGATACGCAGTATTTT. Amino acids: CASSYSDTQYF.

This clonotype was found many times. CDR3 protein: CASSLWAGRALNEKLFF. The CDR3 nucleotides read TGTGCCAGCAGCTTATGGGCAGGACGCGCCCTTAATGAAAAACTGTTTTTT. J is TRBJ1-4 and V is TRBV7-9; D not certain. This CDR3 is 17 amino acids long. V was shortened by 2 bases and J by 4 bases, with 17 bases between the two germline ends. Germline CDR1 is SEHNR and CDR2 is FQNEAQ (reference sequence).

The V and J genes are TRBV28 and TRBJ2-3; no definite D call. CDR1 is MDHEN, CDR2 SYDVKM, per germline. V was clipped by 3 bases and J by 0 bases, with 4 bases between them. The CDR3 is 13 residues long. The CDR3 reads CASSFSSTDTQYF. Here the CDR3 DNA reads TGTGCCAGCAGTTTTAGCAGCACAGATACGCAGTATTTT.

The sample holds many counts of this clonotype. This chain connects TRBV4-1 to TRBJ1-1; possibly TRBD1 for D (6 bases). V was cut by 1 base and J by 3 bases, with 12 bases left in between. Germline V gene sequence: CDR1 MGHRA, CDR2 YSYEKL. The CDR3 has 15 residues. CDR3: CASSQGAGADTEAFF. CDR3 DNA: TGCGCCAGCAGCCAAGGAGCAGGGGCGGACACTGAAGCTTTCTTT.

This clonotype has at least ten counts. The V and J genes are TRBV30 and TRBJ2-5; D is tentatively TRBD1 or TRBD2 (5 bases each). Germline V gene lookup returns CDR1 GTSNPN and CDR2 SVGIG (reference sequence). V lost 0 bases and J 5 bases, leaving 22 bases between the germline ends. The CDR3 loop spans 17 amino acids. DNA of the CDR3: TGTGCCTGGAGTGTACCGCGAGGGGCCGACGGGCGGGAGACCCAGTACTTC. As protein: CAWSVPRGADGRETQYF.

This clonotype has a single count. This chain joins TRBV10-3 and TRBJ1-2, with 9 nucleotides matching TRBD1. V lost 10 bases, J lost 4 bases, and 10 bases stayed unmatched. Germline-derived CDR1 and CDR2 are ENHRY and SYGVKD. This CDR3 has 14 amino acids. The CDR3 protein is CASSDSGQGYGYTF. CDR3 bases: TGTGCCAGCAGCGACTCGGGACAGGGCTATGGCTACACCTTC.

The rearrangement joins TRBV7-2 to TRBJ1-4, with TRBD1 as a possible D gene (6 bases). Trimming took 3 bases from V and 8 from J, leaving 22 bases between them. Germline CDR1 SGHTA, CDR2 FQGNSA. The CDR3 sequence is 17 residues long. The chain's CDR3 is CASSFQPRAGGREKLFF. As DNA, the CDR3 is TGTGCCAGCAGCTTCCAGCCCCGGGCGGGGGGCCGGGAAAAACTGTTTTTT.

This clonotype was seen ten or more times. This chain connects TRBV6-6 to TRBJ1-2, with 7 nucleotides matching TRBD1. Per the germline V gene, CDR1 is MNHNY and CDR2 is SVGAGI (reference sequence). Unmatched junction bases numbered 4, after V lost 5 bases and J lost 4 bases. CDR3 length: 13 residues. CDR3 nucleotides: TGTGCCAGCAGTCCTCGGACAGGCTATGGCTACACCTTC. This encodes CASSPRTGYGYTF.

This clonotype showed up many times. The rearrangement links TRBV12-3 or TRBV12-4 to TRBJ2-7, with D perhaps matching TRBD1 (5 bases). The ends were cut back, 6 bases at V and 4 bases at J, with 16 bases in the middle. This CDR3 contains 14 residues. The CDR3 DNA reads as TGTGCCAGCAGCTATCACTCCGACAGTTACGAGCAGTACTTC. Protein sequence: CASSYHSDSYEQYF.

The rearrangement links TRBV5-5 to TRBJ2-7; TRBD2 might be the D (5 bases). The germline gives CDR1 SGHKS, CDR2 YYEKEE (reference sequence). The CDR3 length is 12 residues. Trimming removed 5 bases from V and 3 bases from J, with 9 bases in between. The CDR3 nucleotides are TGTGCCAGCAGACCCGGACTCTACGAGCAGTACTTC. This translates into CASRPGLYEQYF.

This clonotype was detected ten times or more. This rearrangement joins TRBV2 to TRBJ1-1; tentative D call: TRBD1 (6 bases). Germline loops: CDR1 SNHLY, CDR2 FYNNEI. This CDR3 region has 10 residues. Trimming stripped 3 bases from V and 14 bases from J, with 10 bases between. The CDR3 sequence: CASSDRGHFF. Here the CDR3 DNA reads TGTGCCAGCAGTGACAGGGGCCACTTCTTT.

The V and J genes are TRBV5-1 and TRBJ2-7; 8 nucleotides agree with TRBD1. CDR3 length: 16 amino acids. The junction had 11 bases not matched to a gene; V was cut back by 6 bases and J by 0 bases. Germline V gene data show CDR1 as SGHRS and CDR2 as YFSETQ. CDR3 nucleotide sequence: TGCGCCAGCACCTCCGGGGACAGGCCATACTCCTACGAGCAGTACTTC. Encoded protein: CASTSGDRPYSYEQYF. Complete variable domain (other parts from reference TRBV5-1 and TRBJ2-7): KAGVTQTPRYLIKTRGQQVTLSCSPISGHRSVSWYQQTPGQGLQFLFEYFSETQRNKGNFPGRFSGRQFSNSRSEMNVSTLELGDSALYLCASTSGDRPYSYEQYFGPGTRLTVT.

This chain connects TRBV5-6 to TRBJ2-5, with 9 nucleotides matching TRBD1. CDR3 length equals 15 residues. V shed 3 bases, J shed 3 bases, and the junction held 6 bases outside the gene matches. In germline, CDR1 is SGHDT, CDR2 YYEEEE. CDR3 DNA: TGTGCCAGCAGCTCCCGGACAGGGGTAAAAGAGACCCAGTACTTC. It is translated as CASSSRTGVKETQYF.

This clonotype appeared many times. The CDR3 nucleotides are TGTGCCAGCAGCTTAGATCCCAGGAGGCAGTATTTT. Translation gives CASSLDPRRQYF. The rearrangement links TRBV11-2 to TRBJ2-3; D unclear. The germline CDR1 and CDR2 sequences are SGHAT and FQNNGV. This CDR3 has 12 residues. Between the trimmed V and J ends, which lost 0 bases and 11 bases, there was a span of 9 bases.

This clonotype was seen many times. The chain joins TRBV6-5 to TRBJ2-3; weak D call: TRBD1 (6 bases). The ends were cut back, 2 bases at V and 3 bases at J, with 9 bases in the middle. Germline V gives CDR1 MNHEY, CDR2 SVGAGI. The CDR3 has 14 residues. CDR3 coding DNA: TGTGCCAGCAGTTACCCCACAGGGACAGATACGCAGTATTTT. This gives the protein CASSYPTGTDTQYF.

Regarding this clonotype: Since no conserved phenylalanine or tryptophan closes the CDR3, a read error is the likely cause. The rearrangement joins TRBV10-2 to TRBJ1-1; D possibly corresponds to TRBD1 (5 bases). Germline V CDR1 and CDR2: WSHSY, SAAADI. The CDR3 is made up of 14 amino acids. This chain's CDR3 is CASSERGANTEAFL. The CDR3, as DNA: TGTGCCAGCAGTGAGAGGGGCGCGAACACTGAAGCTTTCCTT.

To note about this clonotype: A much larger clone lies one base from this, so it may be a read error. The rearrangement links TRBV28 to TRBJ1-2, with TRBD1 identical over 7 bases. CDR3 length: 14 residues. From germline, CDR1 is MDHEN and CDR2 SYDVKM. The DNA for the CDR3 is TGTGCCAGCAGTTTGACAGGGCTCTTGTATGGCTACGCCTTC. Its translation: CASSLTGLLYGYAF.

This clonotype was seen repeatedly, ten times or more. CDR3 amino acids: CASSLDRVSSSEQYF. CDR3 nucleotide sequence: TGCGCCAGCAGCCTGGACAGGGTGAGTTCGTCCGAGCAGTACTTC. The chain has TRBV5-1 and TRBJ2-7; TRBD1 matches 8 bases. CDR3 length equals 15 residues. Germline V CDR1 and CDR2: SGHRS, YFSETQ. Germline trimming cut 4 bases from V and 6 bases from J; bases unmatched to any gene: 12.

The chain links TRBV20-1 to TRBJ1-3, with D uncertain. CDR3 size: 11 residues. CDR1 DFQATT and CDR2 SNEGSKA come from the germline V gene (reference sequence). Trimming took 5 bases from V and 7 from J, leaving 9 bases between them. This CDR3 reads CSAEGGNTIYF. CDR3 sequence (DNA): TGCAGTGCTGAGGGCGGGAACACCATATATTTT.

The V call is TRBV20-1, the J call TRBJ2-2, with D tentatively TRBD1 (5 bases). V gave up 3 bases and J gave up 8 bases, with 19 bases separating them. CDR3 size: 15 residues. Per the germline V gene, CDR1 is DFQATT and CDR2 is SNEGSKA (reference sequence). CDR3 sequence reads: CSARHSPRDAGELFF. CDR3 nucleotides: TGCAGTGCTAGGCACTCTCCCAGGGATGCAGGGGAGCTGTTTTTT.

This clonotype was detected many times. The chain recombines TRBV20-1 with TRBJ1-1; a possible D gene is TRBD1 (5 bases). The CDR3 is made up of 12 amino acids. V lost 0 bases and J lost 6, with 8 bases in between. The V gene's germline CDR1 is DFQATT and CDR2 SNEGSKA (reference sequence). The CDR3 sequence is CSAREPTAEAFF. The CDR3 DNA reads as TGCAGTGCTAGAGAACCGACAGCTGAAGCTTTCTTT.

The rearrangement joins TRBV7-6 to TRBJ2-5; 9 bases are shared with TRBD2. Germline V gene lookup returns CDR1 SGHVS and CDR2 FNYEAQ. J was trimmed by 7 bases and V by 5 bases; bases with no gene match: 8. CDR3 length: 14 amino acids. DNA of the CDR3: TGTGCCAGCAGCCTTAGCGGGAGAAGGGGGACCCAGTACTTC. Its translation is CASSLSGRRGTQYF.